What follows are 22 T cell receptor beta chains derived from one specimen sequenced in a study of blood T cell repertoires in COVID-19. Sequencing used immunoSEQ multiplex PCR; TCRdb keeps in-frame clones, though not all of them. The data hold fewer than 450,000 clones, with around nine tenths observed a single time. Sequencing input: PBMCs or T cells enriched from blood (not recorded which). All receptors come from a woman aged 18-29 years who had recovered from COVID-19.

The rearrangement links TRBV3-1 (or the pseudogene TRBV3-2) to TRBJ2-2; no reliable D call. The CDR3 runs 11 residues. Looked up from germline, CDR1 is LGHDT and CDR2 is YNNKEL (reference sequence). V dropped 7 bases and J dropped 3 bases, with 3 bases sitting between them. DNA for the CDR3: TGTGCCAGCACGTACACCGGGGAGCTGTTTTTT. Protein product: CASTYTGELFF.

The rearrangement joins TRBV21-1 to TRBJ1-2; TRBD1 was called by the table and not checked on the DNA. TRBV21-1 is described as a pseudogene. The CDR3 totals 13 residues. The CDR3, as DNA: TGTGCCAGCAGCAATTGCAGGGGCTATGGCTACACCTTC. It translates to CASSNCRGYGYTF.

The rearrangement uses TRBV7-2 and TRBJ2-1; no reliable D call. Germline-derived CDR1 and CDR2 are SGHTA and FQGNSA. The CDR3 contains 11 residues. The V and J ends lost 5 bases and 9 bases respectively, with 8 bases between them. CDR3 DNA: TGTGCCAGCAGCCCCGAGAGTGAGCAGTTCTTC. Its protein product is CASSPESEQFF.

This chain joins TRBV25-1 and TRBJ1-1; the match to TRBD1 covers 11 bases. The CDR3 extends over 16 amino acids. Unmatched junction bases numbered 11, after V lost 7 bases and J lost 4 bases. Germline assignment: CDR1 MGHDK and CDR2 SYGVNS. In nucleotides, the CDR3 is TGTGCCAGCACAGGCCGGACAGGGGGCGCGGGCACTGAAGCTTTCTTT. Amino acids: CASTGRTGGAGTEAFF.

This chain links TRBV27 with TRBJ2-6; D not resolved. CDR3 size: 17 residues. CDR1 MNHEY and CDR2 SMNVEV come from the germline V gene (reference sequence). V lost 0 bases to trimming and J lost 0 bases, with 9 bases between them. The CDR3 here is CASSLSPGLSGANVLTF. CDR3 coding DNA: TGTGCCAGCAGTTTATCCCCCGGTCTCTCTGGGGCCAACGTCCTGACTTTC.

The chain uses TRBV5-6 and TRBJ1-6; weak D call: TRBD1 (5 bases). The V gene lost 2 bases and the J gene lost 8 bases, with 8 bases spanning the gap. The CDR3 length is 13 residues. CDR1 is SGHDT, CDR2 YYEEEE, per germline. The CDR3 region is CASSFVGDSPLHF. In DNA form, the CDR3 reads TGTGCCAGCAGCTTTGTAGGGGATTCACCCCTCCACTTT.

This chain joins TRBV5-5 and TRBJ1-1, with TRBD1 matching 7 bases. Germline CDR1 and CDR2: SGHKS and YYEKEE (reference sequence). There are 13 residues in the CDR3. Trimming removed 3 bases from V and 4 bases from J; junction bases left unmatched: 3. This CDR3 is CASSYYRGTEAFF. The CDR3 DNA reads as TGTGCCAGCAGCTACTACAGGGGCACTGAAGCTTTCTTT.

The J gene is TRBJ2-7, the V gene TRBV4-1; 8 bases agree with TRBD1. The J segment lost 5 bases and the V segment lost 0 bases, leaving 6 bases of the junction unmatched. This CDR3 has 15 residues. The germline V gene has CDR1 MGHRA and CDR2 YSYEKL. The CDR3 sequence is CASSQDPDRAHEQYF. DNA for the CDR3: TGCGCCAGCAGCCAAGATCCGGACAGGGCCCACGAGCAGTACTTC.

The CDR3 nucleotides are TGTGCCAGCAGTTACAGGGTCACCGGGGAGCTGTTTTTT. Its translation: CASSYRVTGELFF. This chain links TRBV12-3 or TRBV12-4 with TRBJ2-2; perhaps TRBD1 as D (6 bases). The ends were cut back, 4 bases at V and 4 bases at J, with 7 bases in the middle. This CDR3 is built from 13 residues.

This chain links TRBV19 with TRBJ2-1; no firm D call. The CDR3 extends over 12 amino acids. Germline CDR1 and CDR2: LNHDA and SQIVND (reference sequence). V was trimmed by 3 bases and J by 6 bases, leaving 6 bases between them. The CDR3 bases are TGTGCCAGTAGTATTGGGCTCAATGAGCAGTTCTTC. This gives the protein CASSIGLNEQFF. Full variable domain (remainder filled in from reference TRBV19 and TRBJ2-1): DGGITQSPKYLFRKEGQNVTLSCEQNLNHDAMYWYRQDPGQGLRLIYYSQIVNDFQKGDIAEGYSVSREKKESFPLTVTSAQKNPTAFYLCASSIGLNEQFFGPGTRLTVL.

The rearrangement links TRBV2 to TRBJ1-1, with TRBD1 matching 8 bases. CDR3 length equals 14 residues. J gave up 4 bases and V 6 bases, and 7 bases lay outside the gene matches. Per the germline V gene, CDR1 is SNHLY and CDR2 is FYNNEI. CDR3 in amino acids: CASRGQGGSTEAFF. The CDR3 DNA sequence: TGTGCCAGCAGAGGACAGGGCGGGTCCACTGAAGCTTTCTTT.

The V call is TRBV29-1, the J call TRBJ2-1; 7 bases are shared with TRBD2. Trimming cost V 1 base and J 0 bases; bases outside gene matches: 6. The CDR3 is 16 residues long. The germline V gene has CDR1 SQVTM and CDR2 ANQGSEA. CDR3 DNA sequence: TGCAGCGTTGAAGGCCGAACGGGGGGCTCCTACAATGAGCAGTTCTTC. Its protein product is CSVEGRTGGSYNEQFF.

This clone was observed a single time. This chain uses TRBV10-1 with TRBJ2-3; tentative D call: TRBD2 (5 bases). Germline CDR1 WNHNN, CDR2 SYGVQD (reference sequence). V shed 5 bases and J shed 0 bases, with 12 bases lying between them. The CDR3 covers 15 residues. The CDR3 reads CASSSGIASTDTQYF. CDR3 DNA sequence: TGCGCCAGCAGTAGCGGCATAGCTAGCACAGATACGCAGTATTTT.

This clone was observed once. The chain recombines TRBV5-1 with TRBJ1-5; D gene unclear. Trimming took off 4 bases at V and 9 bases at J, with 20 bases between the two ends. Germline values: CDR1 SGHRS, CDR2 YFSETQ. The CDR3 runs to 15 residues. This CDR3 reads CASSKDGGPWAPQHF. In DNA, the CDR3 is TGCGCCAGCAGCAAGGATGGAGGGCCGTGGGCGCCCCAGCATTTT.

The gene calls are TRBV6-5 and TRBJ1-3; 8 bases fit TRBD1. From germline, CDR1 is MNHEY and CDR2 SVGAGI. V gave up 7 bases and J gave up 4 bases; unmatched junction bases: 9. The CDR3 runs 15 residues. In DNA, the CDR3 is TGTGCCAGCAACCCGACAGGGGAAGTAGGAAACACCATATATTTT. It specifies CASNPTGEVGNTIYF.

The J gene is TRBJ2-7, the V gene TRBV10-3, with D perhaps matching TRBD2 (7 bases). The CDR3 covers 16 residues. V lost 0 bases, J lost 3 bases, and 15 bases lay in between. Germline assignment: CDR1 ENHRY and CDR2 SYGVKD. The CDR3 nucleotides read TGTGCCATCAGTGAGTCGAGCGGGAACAGGGTCTACGAGCAGTACTTC. Protein product: CAISESSGNRVYEQYF.

J is TRBJ1-1 and V is TRBV27, with TRBD1 identical over 7 bases. CDR1 and CDR2 from the germline V gene are MNHEY and SMNVEV (reference sequence). J gave up 3 bases and V 5 bases, and 9 bases lay outside the gene matches. The CDR3 loop spans 15 amino acids. Here the CDR3 reads CASSNPGQVHTEAFF. Written as DNA, the CDR3 is TGTGCCAGCAGTAACCCCGGACAGGTCCACACTGAAGCTTTCTTT.

The rearrangement links TRBV29-1 to TRBJ1-1, with TRBD1 identical over 11 bases. This CDR3 spans 14 amino acids. CDR1 is SQVTM and CDR2 is ANQGSEA in the germline V gene. J lost 5 bases, V lost 4 bases, and 6 bases had no gene match. As DNA, the CDR3 is TGCAGCGTTGCCGGACAGGGGGCGGGGACTGAAGCTTTCTTT. Residues: CSVAGQGAGTEAFF. Variable domain in full (rest from reference TRBV29-1 and TRBJ1-1): SAVISQKPSRDICQRGTSLTIQCQVDSQVTMMFWYRQQPGQSLTLIATANQGSEATYESGFVIDKFPISRPNLTFSTLTVSNMSPEDSSIYLCSVAGQGAGTEAFFGQGTRLTVV.

This clone was seen more than once but under ten times. The chain employs TRBV23-1 and TRBJ1-4; D remains unclear. TRBV23-1 is marked as an open reading frame, function uncertain. This CDR3 has 19 amino acids. The V gene lost 0 bases and the J gene lost 7 bases, with 24 bases spanning the gap. The CDR3 region is CASSQSPCGENRVREKLFF. In nucleotides, the CDR3 is TGCGCCAGCAGTCAATCGCCCTGCGGGGAGAATAGGGTTCGTGAAAAACTGTTTTTT.

The rearrangement uses TRBV6-1 and TRBJ2-3; D unclear. V dropped 3 bases and J dropped 0 bases, with 16 bases sitting between them. CDR3 size: 17 residues. Germline values: CDR1 MNHNS, CDR2 SASEGT. CDR3 nucleotides: TGTGCCAGCAGTGATTACTCGTTATTCTCTAGCACAGATACGCAGTATTTT. Protein sequence: CASSDYSLFSSTDTQYF.

This chain links TRBV9 with TRBJ2-7; possible D gene TRBD2, 5 bases. The V end lost 3 bases, the J end lost 0 bases, and 13 bases lay between the germline ends. CDR1 is SGDLS, CDR2 YYNGEE, per germline. The CDR3 extends over 15 amino acids. CDR3 coding DNA: TGTGCCAGCAGCGCCGCGGAGGCGAGCTCCTACGAGCAGTACTTC. It yields the protein CASSAAEASSYEQYF.

This chain uses TRBV11-2 with TRBJ2-4, with D possibly matching TRBD2 (6 bases). Per the germline V gene, CDR1 is SGHAT and CDR2 is FQNNGV. V was trimmed by 0 bases and J by 3 bases, leaving 18 bases between them. This CDR3 has 18 amino acids. The CDR3 reads CASSLDPGRGVGKNIQYF. Written as DNA, the CDR3 is TGTGCCAGCAGCTTAGATCCCGGGAGAGGGGTGGGCAAAAACATTCAGTACTTC.